Sequencing of this TCR beta chain was carried out in a study of cytomegalovirus exposure and HLA in healthy donors. Study-level results: It was shown in a later analysis that HLA-associated TCR beta chains were more clonally expanded than other, equally common chains. It was reported that the classifier diagnosed cytomegalovirus status with high specificity and sensitivity in both the original and validation cohorts. Confirmation in vitro established that a few CMV-associated chains were specific for CMV antigens. Later, TCR association rates were found to vary by HLA locus, highest for DRB1 and lowest for HLA-C.

V was clipped by 5 bases and J by 6 bases; unmatched bases: 7. The CDR3 is made up of 15 amino acids. Germline V gene lookup returns CDR1 LNHDA and CDR2 SQIVND (reference sequence). Primers included in the PCR were 60 Vbeta and 13 Jbeta primers. The assay was immunoSEQ multiplex PCR, and TCRdb's table has in-frame clones only and misses some. Here the sample spans 90,000 to 120,000 clones, approximately 80% being singletons. As concerns this clone: As yet, its antigen is unknown.

The rearrangement joins TRBV19 to TRBJ1-2; 12 nucleotides agree with TRBD1. This sequence originates from a male donor in good health and CMV-seronegative. Material for sequencing was PBMCs. The CDR3 here is CASSPVGQGANGYTF. The CDR3 DNA follows: TGTGCCAGTAGTCCAGTGGGACAGGGGGCGAATGGCTACACCTTC.